The next 21 T cell receptor beta chains were all read from a single sample in a study of tumor-infiltrating lymphocytes in glioblastoma multiforme. TCR beta libraries were built from RNA through three nested multiplex PCR rounds using modified ARM-PCR. One entry per CDR3 protein results from TCRdb running MiXCR on the multiplex PCR reads. This sample has tens of thousands of distinct CDR3 sequences; around 60% occur once, and the top ten carry roughly a third. Input material: brain tumor tissue. These receptors were collected from a male donor with glioblastoma.

On this clonotype: A clone one base away is much larger, so this may be a read error. This chain uses TRBV7-9 with TRBJ2-5; D is uncertain. Per germline, CDR1 SEHNR and CDR2 FQNEAQ (reference sequence). The CDR3 sequence is 16 residues long. V was shortened by 5 bases and J by 7 bases, with 23 bases between the two germline ends. CDR3 nucleotide sequence: TGTGCCAGCAGCCTCCCATTCAGGCGGCAGGACGGGACCCAGTACTTC. Translation: CASSLPFRRQDGTQYF.

Note on this clonotype: A clone one base away is much larger, so this may be a read error. As DNA, the CDR3 is TGTGCCTGGAGTAAGGGCTATGGCTACACCTTC. Its translation: CAWSKGYGYTF. The genes are TRBV30 and TRBJ1-2, with D uncertain. V was pared by 2 bases and J by 4 bases, with 5 bases between. The CDR3 runs 11 residues. Germline lookup yields CDR1 GTSNPN and CDR2 SVGIG (reference sequence).

On this clonotype: The germline gene is not matched at one end of the junction; a read error may be the cause. The chain employs TRBV20-1 and TRBJ2-7; TRBD2 aligns across 9 bases. Germline CDR1 reads DFQATT; CDR2 reads SNEGSKA (reference sequence). The CDR3 totals 18 residues. The CDR3 nucleotides read TGCAGTGCCCCAGACAGGCTGTGGGGAACTAGCGGGCCCTACGAGCAGTGCTTC. Translating gives CSAPDRLWGTSGPYEQCF.

This clonotype came up once. The genes are TRBV4-2 and TRBJ2-7; tentatively, D is TRBD2 (7 bases). V gave up 0 bases and J gave up 0 bases, with 15 bases separating them. Germline-derived CDR1 and CDR2 are LGHNA and YNFKEQ. The CDR3 has 17 amino acids. The CDR3 is CASSQEGIGGDSYEQYF. The CDR3 coding sequence is TGTGCCAGCAGCCAAGAGGGGATAGGGGGGGACTCCTACGAGCAGTACTTC.

This clonotype was recorded once. This may arise from a read error, as a much more abundant clone is one base away. Here the CDR3 omits its conserved ending phenylalanine or tryptophan, so a read error is the likely source. The V gene is TRBV20-1, the J gene TRBJ1-2, with D possibly matching TRBD1 (5 bases). This CDR3 is 14 amino acids long. The V end was cut by 3 bases, the J end by 0 bases, with 11 bases between. The V gene's germline CDR1 is DFQATT and CDR2 SNEGSKA (reference sequence). The CDR3 DNA follows: TGCAGTGCTAGGCGGGGCAGCACTAACTATGGCTACACCTCC. The encoded protein is CSARRGSTNYGYTS.

Remarks on this clonotype: A much larger clone sits a single nucleotide away, making a read error possible. The V and J genes are TRBV5-4 and TRBJ2-1; 7 bases map to TRBD1. The CDR3 is made up of 13 amino acids. CDR1 and CDR2 from the germline V gene are SGHNT and YYREEE (reference sequence). In nucleotides, the CDR3 is TGTGCCAGCAACCAGACAGGGTTGAATGGGCAGTTCTTC. Translating gives CASNQTGLNGQFF.

This clonotype was detected only once. The chain has TRBV11-2 and TRBJ2-7, with D perhaps TRBD1 (6 bases). Germline CDR1 reads SGHAT; CDR2 reads FQNNGV. Trimming removed 2 bases from V and 4 bases from J, with 18 bases in between. The CDR3 consists of 16 residues. In DNA, the CDR3 is TGTGCCAGCAGCTTATTCTCAGGGGACATAACATACGAGCAGTACTTC. As protein: CASSLFSGDITYEQYF.

This clonotype was seen a few times. The CDR3 nucleotides read TGTGCCAGCAGTCCCGCGGACGTTAAAGAGACCCAGTACTTC. It translates to CASSPADVKETQYF. The chain couples TRBV28 to TRBJ2-5; D unresolved. V was trimmed by 5 bases and J by 3 bases, leaving 13 bases between them. This CDR3 has 14 amino acids. The germline CDR1 and CDR2 sequences are MDHEN and SYDVKM.

Concerning this clonotype: A read error may be the cause here, since a much bigger clone is one base away. The chain is built from TRBV7-9 and TRBJ2-2; possible D gene TRBD2, 5 bases. The V gene's germline CDR1 is SEHNR and CDR2 FQNEAQ (reference sequence). V was cut by 6 bases and J by 9 bases, with 17 bases left in between. This CDR3 comprises 14 residues. CDR3 bases: TGTGCCAGCAGTCGTGAGGGTTTTCCCTGGGAGCTGTTTTTT. It is translated as CASSREGFPWELFF. Looking up the rest from reference TRBV7-9 and TRBJ2-2 gives the full variable domain: DTGVSQNPRHKITKRGQNVTFRCDPISEHNRLYWYRQTLGQGPEFLTYFQNEAQLEKSRLLSDRFSAERPKGSFSTLEIQRTEQGDSAMYLCASSREGFPWELFFGEGSRLTVL.

This clonotype was counted once. Given the absence of the conserved phenylalanine or tryptophan at the CDR3 end, a read error is likely. CDR3 sequence (DNA): TGTGCCAGCAGCTTCTCTAGCCTAACACTATACGTGCAGTACTAC. Translation gives CASSFSSLTLYVQYY. The chain links TRBV11-2 to TRBJ2-7, with D possibly matching TRBD2 (5 bases). This CDR3 is 15 amino acids long. The germline CDR1 and CDR2 sequences are SGHAT and FQNNGV.

V gene TRBV5-1 combines with J gene TRBJ2-5, with a weak D call TRBD1 (7 bases). The CDR3 has 14 amino acids. V gave up 3 bases and J gave up 5 bases, with 14 bases separating them. Germline values: CDR1 SGHRS, CDR2 YFSETQ. CDR3 nucleotide sequence: TGCGCCAGCAGCTCGGCAGGGGGGTATGAGACCCAGTACTTC. Amino acid sequence: CASSSAGGYETQYF. Combining the CDR3 with reference TRBV5-1 and TRBJ2-5 gives the whole variable domain KAGVTQTPRYLIKTRGQQVTLSCSPISGHRSVSWYQQTPGQGLQFLFEYFSETQRNKGNFPGRFSGRQFSNSRSEMNVSTLELGDSALYLCASSSAGGYETQYFGPGTRLLVL.

This clonotype was seen at least ten times. The rearrangement links TRBV7-9 to TRBJ2-1, with 8 positions matching TRBD2. The CDR3 runs to 17 residues. J gave up 6 bases and V 5 bases, and 15 bases lay outside the gene matches. Germline V gene data show CDR1 as SEHNR and CDR2 as FQNEAQ (reference sequence). CDR3 DNA sequence: TGTGCCAGCAGCCAACTATGGACTAGCCCCACCCGCAATGAGCAGTTCTTC. This gives the protein CASSQLWTSPTRNEQFF.

The chain joins TRBV2 to TRBJ1-6; TRBD1 agrees at 8 bases. CDR3 size: 13 residues. V trimming: 8 bases; J trimming: 4 bases; junction bases outside the gene matches: 1. The germline CDR1 and CDR2 sequences are SNHLY and FYNNEI. CDR3 DNA sequence: TGTGCCAGCGGACAGGGTTATAATTCACCCCTCCACTTT. This codes for CASGQGYNSPLHF.

Note on this clonotype: Relative to the germline gene, one junction end is altered; a read error may explain this. The chain has TRBV11-2 and TRBJ2-2; D may correspond to TRBD1 or TRBD2 (7 bases each). Germline V gene data show CDR1 as SGHAT and CDR2 as FQNNGV. The CDR3 spans 17 residues. CDR3 nucleotide sequence: TGTGCCAGCAGTGCCCAGGGAGGGGGCTTGAGGACCGGGGGGCTGTTTTTT. Amino acids: CASSAQGGGLRTGGLFF.

The chain couples TRBV29-1 to TRBJ2-1, with D possibly being TRBD2 (6 bases). Germline-derived CDR1 and CDR2 are SQVTM and ANQGSEA. V was shortened by 7 bases and J by 4 bases, with 11 bases between the two germline ends. The CDR3 loop spans 12 amino acids. The CDR3 region is CSGGDNYNEQFF. The DNA of the CDR3 is TGCAGCGGGGGGGATAATTACAATGAGCAGTTCTTC.

To note about this clonotype: Relative to the germline gene, one junction end is altered; a read error may explain this. The chain recombines TRBV25-1 with TRBJ2-2; unclear D gene. CDR1 is MGHDK, CDR2 SYGVNS, per germline. The CDR3 contains 17 residues. This CDR3 reads CASSVQEGRLGTEELFF. The CDR3 nucleotides read TGTGCCAGCAGTGTCCAAGAAGGGCGCCTTGGCACCGAGGAGCTGTTTTTT.

This clonotype was picked up one time. The chain joins TRBV2 to TRBJ1-5, with unresolved D. In germline, CDR1 is SNHLY, CDR2 FYNNEI. The CDR3 has 14 amino acids. The V and J ends lost 3 bases and 4 bases respectively, with 10 bases between them. Written as DNA, the CDR3 is TGTGCCAGCAGTGAGATGTGGATGAATCAGCCCCAGCATTTT. This encodes CASSEMWMNQPQHF.

Points on this clonotype: As the CDR3 is not closed by the conserved phenylalanine or tryptophan, this likely results from a read error. CDR3 nucleotide sequence: TGCAGCGTACACCGGGACTTCACAGATACGCAGTATTTG. It translates to CSVHRDFTDTQYL. The J gene is TRBJ2-3, the V gene TRBV29-1; the D gene is possibly TRBD2 (6 bases). The germline V and J ends were trimmed by 6 bases and 2 bases, with 12 bases remaining between them. CDR1 and CDR2 from the germline V gene are SQVTM and ANQGSEA. The CDR3 contains 13 residues.

This clonotype appeared many times. This may be a read error: a much more frequent sequence differs by one nucleotide. The chain couples TRBV11-2 to TRBJ2-5, with 9 positions matching TRBD1. The CDR3 spans 16 residues. With 4 bases clipped from V and 7 bases from J, the junction kept 13 bases outside the gene matches. Germline V CDR1 and CDR2: SGHAT, FQNNGV. As DNA, the CDR3 is TGTGCCAGCAGCTCAATGGGACAGGGCGGGAGCGGGACCCAGTACTTC. Protein: CASSSMGQGGSGTQYF.

As to this clonotype: The CDR3 does not end in the conserved phenylalanine or tryptophan, so this is likely a read error. This chain links TRBV5-1 with TRBJ2-6; D is unclear. Trimming removed 1 base at V and 0 bases at J, with 5 bases between. The CDR3 runs 15 residues. CDR1 is SGHRS and CDR2 is YFSETQ in the germline V gene. The CDR3 here is CASSLLDSGANVLTP. The CDR3 nucleotides are TGCGCCAGCAGCTTGTTAGACTCTGGGGCCAACGTCCTGACTCCC.

About this clonotype: This may arise from a read error, as a much more abundant clone is one base away. The chain is built from TRBV5-1 and TRBJ2-2; 13 bases are a match to TRBD2. Germline V gene sequence: CDR1 SGHRS, CDR2 YFSETQ. This CDR3 region has 17 residues. CDR3 nucleotide sequence: TGCGCCAGCAGCTTGGACGGACTAGCGGGAGCAACCGGGGAGCAGTTTTTT. Amino acids: CASSLDGLAGATGEQFF.